The TCR beta chain described here comes from a study of T cell repertoires in cytomegalovirus infection. Study context: The public TCR beta signatures pointed to both CMV infection and matching HLA type.

Germline values: CDR1 MNHNS, CDR2 SASEGT. The CDR3 is 17 residues long. Trimming removed 0 bases from V and 6 bases from J, with 18 bases in between. A remark on this clonotype: A much larger clone is a single base away; this may be a read error.

TCRdb passed the reads through MiXCR, listing each CDR3 protein once. The data hold around 740,000 distinct CDR3 sequences, with 35% to 45% observed a single time. This sequence joins TRBV6-1 and TRBJ1-5; tentative D call: TRBD1 (5 bases). The sample was PBMCs. The sequence was collected from a human donor in good health (CMV status not recorded). Some clones in this sample may be carry-over from other donors' samples. The CDR3 DNA sequence: TGTGCCAGCAGTGAAGCGCTTCCTGGGACCTGGAGTCAGCCCCAGCATTTT. It specifies CASSEALPGTWSQPQHF.